A single sample gave rise to the 21 T cell receptor beta chains below, sequenced in a study of blood T cell repertoires in COVID-19. The data were produced by immunoSEQ multiplex PCR, yet TCRdb's version contains in-frame clones alone and is incomplete. The sample records over 50,000 clones, around four fifths being singletons. Material: peripheral blood. The receptors shown here come from a human donor in a cohort sampled during active COVID-19.

This chain links TRBV6-4 with TRBJ2-3; D perhaps matches TRBD1 (6 bases). Trimming removed 4 bases from V and 6 bases from J, with 8 bases in between. Germline V gene lookup returns CDR1 MRHNA and CDR2 SNTAGT. This CDR3 contains 12 residues. CDR3 DNA: TGTGCCAGCAGTGCCCAGGGGGATACGCAGTATTTT. This gives the protein CASSAQGDTQYF.

This clone was picked up one time. The rearrangement uses TRBV4-3 and TRBJ1-1; 8 bases fit TRBD1. With V trimmed by 4 bases and J by 5 bases, 6 bases remained unmatched. Germline loops: CDR1 LGHNA, CDR2 YSLEER. The CDR3 length is 14 residues. CDR3 amino acids: CASSRLQGGTEAFF. Written as DNA, the CDR3 is TGCGCCAGCAGCCGACTACAGGGGGGAACTGAAGCTTTCTTT.

This clone is a singleton in its sample. The CDR3 sequence: CASRPGNMNTEAFF. The CDR3 bases are TGTGCCAGTAGGCCAGGGAATATGAACACTGAAGCTTTCTTT. The chain recombines TRBV19 with TRBJ1-1; TRBD1 is a possible D gene (5 bases). Trimming left V 6 bases short and J 0 bases short, with 11 bases between. The germline V gene has CDR1 LNHDA and CDR2 SQIVND (reference sequence). CDR3 length: 14 amino acids.

The V call is TRBV27, the J call TRBJ1-2; 7 bases line up with TRBD1. The CDR3 loop spans 13 amino acids. The germline CDR1 and CDR2 sequences are MNHEY and SMNVEV (reference sequence). J lost 4 bases, V lost 5 bases, and 4 bases had no gene match. The CDR3 DNA follows: TGTGCCAGCAGTACTCGGACAGGCTATGGCTACACCTTC. It encodes CASSTRTGYGYTF.

The chain uses TRBV24-1 and TRBJ2-7; D ambiguous. V lost 3 bases and J 3 bases, leaving 8 bases between the germline ends. The CDR3 contains 13 residues. Germline loops: CDR1 KGHDR, CDR2 SFDVKD. Here the CDR3 DNA reads TGTGCCACCAGTGATGGGCTTGACTACGAGCAGTACTTC. Amino acids: CATSDGLDYEQYF.

The rearrangement uses TRBV28 and TRBJ1-2; no definite D call. The germline V gene has CDR1 MDHEN and CDR2 SYDVKM. There are 12 residues in the CDR3. V gave up 2 bases and J gave up 4 bases, with 5 bases separating them. The DNA of the CDR3 is TGTGCCAGCAGTTTAGCGAGCTATGGCTACACCTTC. This gives the protein CASSLASYGYTF.

This chain joins TRBV6-4 and TRBJ2-2; 7 bases agree with TRBD1. This CDR3 is built from 14 residues. V dropped 4 bases and J dropped 6; count of bases not matched to a gene: 5. Germline V gene data show CDR1 as MRHNA and CDR2 as SNTAGT. The CDR3 region is CASSVEGAPGELFF. The DNA of the CDR3 is TGTGCCAGCAGTGTCGAGGGGGCCCCCGGGGAGCTGTTTTTT.

The chain is built from TRBV30 and TRBJ2-1; TRBD2 matches at 8 bases. Unmatched junction bases numbered 6, after V lost 3 bases and J lost 2 bases. CDR3 length equals 15 residues. Germline CDR1 and CDR2: GTSNPN and SVGIG (reference sequence). As DNA, the CDR3 is TGTGCCTGGAGCGGAGCGGGAGCTACCTACAATGAGCAGTTCTTC. Amino acids: CAWSGAGATYNEQFF.

The chain has TRBV5-1 and TRBJ2-5; the D gene is possibly TRBD2 (5 bases). The germline V gene encodes CDR1 SGHRS and CDR2 YFSETQ. The CDR3 loop spans 16 amino acids. Trimming shortened V by 5 bases and J by 3 bases, and 20 bases separated the two germline ends. The CDR3 here is CASSQGLRKREETQYF. DNA for the CDR3: TGCGCCAGCAGTCAAGGACTCAGAAAGAGGGAAGAGACCCAGTACTTC.

The genes are TRBV19 and TRBJ1-5, with TRBD1 matching 12 bases. Losses at the gene ends were 6 bases for V and 6 bases for J; bases not matched to a gene: 9. Germline CDR1 is LNHDA and CDR2 is SQIVND (reference sequence). This CDR3 contains 16 residues. The CDR3: CASSYSGTGGGQPQHF. Here the CDR3 DNA reads TGTGCCAGTAGCTACTCCGGGACAGGGGGCGGTCAGCCCCAGCATTTT.

This chain joins TRBV5-4 and TRBJ2-7, with 10 bases fitting TRBD1. V shed 4 bases, J shed 4 bases, and the junction held 2 bases outside the gene matches. The CDR3 has 13 amino acids. Germline V gene data show CDR1 as SGHNT and CDR2 as YYREEE (reference sequence). The CDR3 is CASSRDRGYEQYF. The CDR3 nucleotides read TGTGCCAGCAGCCGGGACAGGGGATACGAGCAGTACTTC.

The genes are TRBV21-1 and TRBJ2-7; no DNA check was done on the table's D call, TRBD1. TRBV21-1 is a pseudogene locus. This CDR3 contains 16 residues. The CDR3 sequence: CASSPQGRSTLYEQYF. The CDR3 nucleotides are TGTGCCAGCAGCCCCCAGGGTCGATCCACGCTTTACGAGCAGTACTTC.

This chain uses TRBV6-6 with TRBJ1-1, with D tentatively TRBD1 (5 bases). Germline CDR1 reads MNHNY; CDR2 reads SVGAGI (reference sequence). The CDR3 spans 15 residues. Deletions cut 7 bases from V and 0 bases from J, with 15 bases between. The CDR3 DNA reads TGTGCCAGCACGGACACTCGGGGGATGAACACTGAAGCTTTCTTT. It translates to CASTDTRGMNTEAFF.

V is TRBV4-1 and J is TRBJ2-1, with a possible D match to TRBD2 (5 bases). From germline, CDR1 is MGHRA and CDR2 YSYEKL. The CDR3 is made up of 17 amino acids. Between the trimmed V and J ends, which lost 0 bases and 2 bases, there was a span of 14 bases. The CDR3 DNA reads TGCGCCAGCAGCCAAGAATCGAGCGGAGCTACCTACAATGAGCAGTTCTTC. Residues: CASSQESSGATYNEQFF.

This chain joins TRBV5-6 and TRBJ2-6; D gene unclear. The CDR3 contains 14 residues. V was cut by 4 bases and J by 4 bases, with 9 bases left in between. CDR1 is SGHDT, CDR2 YYEEEE, per germline. This CDR3 reads CASSPVLGANVLTF. CDR3 in DNA: TGTGCCAGCAGCCCGGTCCTCGGGGCCAACGTCCTGACTTTC.

This rearrangement joins TRBV19 to TRBJ2-7, with 7 bases fitting TRBD1. J was trimmed by 4 bases and V by 5 bases; bases with no gene match: 11. This CDR3 contains 15 residues. CDR1 and CDR2 from the germline V gene are LNHDA and SQIVND (reference sequence). CDR3 residues: CASSVAGTANYEQYF. CDR3 sequence (DNA): TGTGCCAGTAGTGTTGCCGGGACAGCCAATTACGAGCAGTACTTC.

The chain couples TRBV6-6 to TRBJ1-3, with TRBD1 as a possible D gene (5 bases). Germline V lookup: CDR1 MNHNY, CDR2 SVGAGI (reference sequence). This CDR3 comprises 15 residues. The ends were cut back, 6 bases at V and 0 bases at J, with 12 bases in the middle. CDR3 nucleotides: TGTGCCAGCAGCCTCGACAGTAGCTCTGGAAACACCATATATTTT. Residues: CASSLDSSSGNTIYF.

V and J are TRBV18 and TRBJ2-1; the D is unclear. Germline assignment: CDR1 KGHSH and CDR2 LQKENI. The CDR3 has 14 residues. V gave up 4 bases and J gave up 6 bases, with 13 bases separating them. CDR3 loop: CASSRRGTTNEQFF. CDR3 in DNA: TGTGCCAGCTCACGTAGAGGAACGACCAATGAGCAGTTCTTC.

V usage is TRBV28 and J usage is TRBJ1-4; 9 nucleotides line up with TRBD1. V was clipped by 6 bases and J by 5 bases; unmatched bases: 7. Germline lookup yields CDR1 MDHEN and CDR2 SYDVKM. The CDR3 has 15 amino acids. Written as DNA, the CDR3 is TGTGCCAGCAGCTCGACCGGGACAGGGAATGAAAAACTGTTTTTT. Its translation: CASSSTGTGNEKLFF.

The V gene is TRBV5-6, the J gene TRBJ2-7; TRBD1 matches 9 bases. CDR1 and CDR2 from the germline V gene are SGHDT and YYEEEE. This CDR3 has 15 residues. V was clipped by 4 bases and J by 1 base; unmatched bases: 6. The CDR3 DNA reads as TGTGCCAGCAGCCTACTGACAGGGGGGTCCTACGAGCAGTACTTC. Protein: CASSLLTGGSYEQYF.

V and J are TRBV20-1 and TRBJ1-2, with D unresolved. Trimming took 1 base from V and 7 from J, leaving 7 bases between them. Germline CDR1 DFQATT, CDR2 SNEGSKA (reference sequence). CDR3 size: 11 residues. The CDR3 here is CSARAGSGYTF. The CDR3 DNA follows: TGCAGTGCTAGAGCGGGGTCTGGCTACACCTTC.